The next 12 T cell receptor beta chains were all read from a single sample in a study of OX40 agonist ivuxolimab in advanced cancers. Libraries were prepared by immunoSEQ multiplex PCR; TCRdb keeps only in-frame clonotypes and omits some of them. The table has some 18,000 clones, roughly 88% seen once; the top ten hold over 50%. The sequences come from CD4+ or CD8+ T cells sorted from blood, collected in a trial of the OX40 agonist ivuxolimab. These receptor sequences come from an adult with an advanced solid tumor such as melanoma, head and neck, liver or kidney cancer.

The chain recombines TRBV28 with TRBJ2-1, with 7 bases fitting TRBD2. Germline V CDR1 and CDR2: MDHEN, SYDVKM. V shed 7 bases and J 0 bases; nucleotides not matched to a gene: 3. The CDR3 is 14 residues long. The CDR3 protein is CASNPSGSYNEQFF. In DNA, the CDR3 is TGTGCCAGCAACCCTAGCGGCTCCTACAATGAGCAGTTCTTC.

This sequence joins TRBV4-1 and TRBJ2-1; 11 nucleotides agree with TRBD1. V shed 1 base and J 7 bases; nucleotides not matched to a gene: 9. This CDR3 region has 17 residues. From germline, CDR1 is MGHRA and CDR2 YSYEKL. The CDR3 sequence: CASSQVAGQGAGNEQFF. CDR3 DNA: TGCGCCAGCAGCCAAGTTGCAGGACAGGGGGCGGGAAATGAGCAGTTCTTC.

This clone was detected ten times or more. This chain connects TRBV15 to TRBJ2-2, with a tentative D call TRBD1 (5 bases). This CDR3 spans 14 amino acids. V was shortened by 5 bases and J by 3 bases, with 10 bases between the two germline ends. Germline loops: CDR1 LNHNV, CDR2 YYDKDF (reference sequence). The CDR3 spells CATSGKQDTGELFF. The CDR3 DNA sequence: TGTGCCACCAGCGGAAAACAGGACACCGGGGAGCTGTTTTTT.

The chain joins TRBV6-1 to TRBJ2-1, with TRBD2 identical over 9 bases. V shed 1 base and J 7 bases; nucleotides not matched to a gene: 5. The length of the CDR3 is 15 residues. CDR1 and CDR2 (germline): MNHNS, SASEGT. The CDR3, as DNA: TGTGCCAGCAGTGAAGAGGGCGGGGGGGTGAATGAGCAGTTCTTC. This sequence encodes CASSEEGGGVNEQFF.

CDR3 loop: CASSQAGGASTDTQYF. CDR3 bases: TGTGCCAGCAGCCAAGCCGGGGGAGCGAGCACAGATACGCAGTATTTT. V usage is TRBV14 and J usage is TRBJ2-3; TRBD2 is a possible D gene (6 bases). Germline loops: CDR1 SGHDN, CDR2 FVKESK. There are 16 residues in the CDR3. The germline V and J ends were trimmed by 1 base and 0 bases, with 11 bases remaining between them.

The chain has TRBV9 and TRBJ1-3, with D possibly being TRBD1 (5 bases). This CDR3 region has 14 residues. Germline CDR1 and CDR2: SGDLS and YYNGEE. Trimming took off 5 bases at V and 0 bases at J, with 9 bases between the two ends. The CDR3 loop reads CASRRDDSGNTIYF. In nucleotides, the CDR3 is TGTGCCAGCAGGAGGGACGACTCTGGAAACACCATATATTTT.

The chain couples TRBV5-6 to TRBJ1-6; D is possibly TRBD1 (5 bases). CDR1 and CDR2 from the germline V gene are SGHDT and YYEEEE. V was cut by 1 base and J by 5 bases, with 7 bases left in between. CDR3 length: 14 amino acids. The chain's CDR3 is CASSLLGDNSPLHF. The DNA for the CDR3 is TGTGCCAGCAGCTTGTTAGGGGATAATTCACCCCTCCACTTT.

The CDR3 region is CASSLGLAGPYEQYF. The CDR3, as DNA: TGTGCCAGCAGTCTGGGACTAGCGGGGCCCTACGAGCAGTACTTC. J is TRBJ2-7 and V is TRBV6-5; 13 bases fit TRBD2. This CDR3 is 15 amino acids long. V was clipped by 5 bases and J by 2 bases; unmatched bases: 3. Per germline, CDR1 MNHEY and CDR2 SVGAGI.

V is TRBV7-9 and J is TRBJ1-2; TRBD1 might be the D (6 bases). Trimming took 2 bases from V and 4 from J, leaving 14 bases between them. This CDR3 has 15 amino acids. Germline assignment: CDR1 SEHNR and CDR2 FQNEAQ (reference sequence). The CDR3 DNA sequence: TGTGCCAGCAGCTTAAATGCAGGGGACCTCTATGGCTACACCTTC. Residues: CASSLNAGDLYGYTF.

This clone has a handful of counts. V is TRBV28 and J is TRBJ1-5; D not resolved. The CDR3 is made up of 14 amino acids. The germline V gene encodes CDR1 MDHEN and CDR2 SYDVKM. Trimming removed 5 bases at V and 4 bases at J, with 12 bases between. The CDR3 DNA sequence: TGTGCCAGCAGTGAGACGGGAATGAATCAGCCCCAGCATTTT. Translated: CASSETGMNQPQHF.

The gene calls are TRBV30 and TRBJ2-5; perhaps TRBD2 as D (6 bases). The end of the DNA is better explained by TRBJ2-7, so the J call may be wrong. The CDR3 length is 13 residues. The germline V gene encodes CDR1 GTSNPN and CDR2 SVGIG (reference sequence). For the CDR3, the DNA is TGTGCCTGGATGGAGGCTAGCGCCTACGAGCAGTACTTC. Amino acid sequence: CAWMEASAYEQYF.

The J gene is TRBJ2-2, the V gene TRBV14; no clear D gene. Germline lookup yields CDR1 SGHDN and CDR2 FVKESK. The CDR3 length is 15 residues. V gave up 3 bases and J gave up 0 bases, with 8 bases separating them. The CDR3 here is CASSHGLANTGELFF. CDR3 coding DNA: TGTGCCAGCAGCCACGGATTGGCGAACACCGGGGAGCTGTTTTTT.